This T cell receptor (beta chain) comes out of a study of human T cells and chemical hapten exposure. At the level of the study: Scalp application of diphenylcyclopropenone was performed weekly in patients across the entire approximately 24-week study.

Time point in this sample: patch test 1, 2 weeks after DPC sensitization. Treatment described: therapeutic diphenylcyclopropenone sensitization with weekly scalp DPC. Study-wide points: Every donor had alopecia, and their immune response may therefore differ from healthy people's.

Using its own MiXCR run on the RACE reads, TCRdb lists one record per CDR3 protein. Seen here are around 300,000 distinct CDR3 sequences, around 6.9% observed once, and the top ten hold more than 7%. This clonotype was seen more than once but under ten times. Its antigen is unknown. Germline loops: CDR1 DFQATT, CDR2 SNEGSKA (reference sequence). V dropped 2 bases and J dropped 4 bases, with 14 bases sitting between them. This CDR3 contains 15 residues. The source material was whole blood, sampled in connection with sensitization to the hapten diphenylcyclopropenone (DPC). This sequence joins TRBV20-1 and TRBJ2-2; D possibly matches TRBD1 or TRBD2 (5 bases each). The source is a woman between 18 and 29 years old with alopecia areata. Some clones in this sample may be carry-over from other donors' samples. CDR3: CSARSGGIGTGELFF. For the CDR3, the DNA is TGCAGTGCTAGATCTGGGGGAATAGGCACCGGGGAGCTGTTTTTT.